One and the same sample provided the 19 T cell receptor beta chains below, sequenced in a study of shared T cell receptors in the human thymus. The table came from immunoSEQ multiplex PCR; TCRdb's copy has only in-frame clones and leaves some out. The repertoire includes 600,000 or so clones, approximately 89% of them detected once, and more than 0.009% sits in the top ten. These sequences were also reported in another study, on human thymus T cells.

The source material was thymocytes. Receptors originate from a boy younger than two with a congenital heart defect.

This clone is a singleton in its sample. V and J are TRBV15 and TRBJ1-1; TRBD1 aligns across 10 bases. This CDR3 spans 15 amino acids. CDR1 and CDR2 from the germline V gene are LNHNV and YYDKDF (reference sequence). The trim removed 5 bases at V and 4 bases at J, leaving 7 bases unmatched. DNA of the CDR3: TGTGCCACCAGCTTCGGACAGGGGGGCGGCACTGAAGCTTTCTTT. This sequence encodes CATSFGQGGGTEAFF.

The chain uses TRBV5-1 and TRBJ2-7, with 9 bases lining up with TRBD1. The ends lost 4 bases at V and 0 bases at J; junction bases unmatched: 8. Germline CDR1 and CDR2: SGHRS and YFSETQ. CDR3 size: 16 residues. The DNA for the CDR3 is TGCGCCAGCAGCGGGGTAGGACAGGGGACCTCCTACGAGCAGTACTTC. It is translated as CASSGVGQGTSYEQYF.

This rearrangement joins TRBV11-2 to TRBJ1-2; no definite D call. Trimming removed 4 bases from V and 4 bases from J, with 13 bases in between. Germline CDR1 SGHAT, CDR2 FQNNGV. The CDR3 is 14 residues long. CDR3 nucleotides: TGTGCCAGCAGCTACGGACTTGGGAGCTATGGCTACACCTTC. Translated: CASSYGLGSYGYTF.

The rearrangement uses TRBV7-2 and TRBJ2-2, with D possibly TRBD2 on 5 matching bases. Trimming pared 5 bases from V and 1 base from J, leaving 11 bases between. The CDR3 totals 15 residues. Germline assignment: CDR1 SGHTA and CDR2 FQGNSA. The CDR3 is CASSHGNLNTGELFF. CDR3 nucleotides: TGTGCCAGCAGCCACGGGAACTTGAACACCGGGGAGCTGTTTTTT.

In its sample, this clone was seen a few times. The rearrangement joins TRBV2 to TRBJ2-1; 7 bases match TRBD2. The CDR3 totals 17 residues. With 6 bases clipped from V and 0 bases from J, the junction kept 11 bases outside the gene matches. The germline V gene has CDR1 SNHLY and CDR2 FYNNEI. The CDR3 DNA sequence: TGTGCCAGCAGCCGCACTGGGCTAGCGGTCTCCTACAATGAGCAGTTCTTC. Translated: CASSRTGLAVSYNEQFF.

V usage is TRBV6-1 and J usage is TRBJ1-5; D is undetermined. In germline, CDR1 is MNHNS, CDR2 SASEGT. The germline V and J ends were trimmed by 2 bases and 12 bases, with 11 bases remaining between them. The CDR3 has 12 amino acids. The CDR3 sequence: CASSEFFGSQHF. Here the CDR3 DNA reads TGTGCCAGCAGTGAATTTTTCGGGAGCCAGCATTTT.

This clone was detected only a few times. The chain combines TRBV19 with TRBJ1-5, with no clear D. This CDR3 is 16 amino acids long. Germline values: CDR1 LNHDA, CDR2 SQIVND (reference sequence). V shed 2 bases and J shed 4 bases, with 15 bases lying between them. The CDR3 DNA follows: TGTGCCAGTAGTATAACGGGGTGGAGGACTAATCAGCCCCAGCATTTT. Protein product: CASSITGWRTNQPQHF.

This clone came up a few times. V and J are TRBV2 and TRBJ2-3, with D possibly being TRBD2 (5 bases). This CDR3 spans 16 amino acids. CDR1 and CDR2 from the germline V gene are SNHLY and FYNNEI. V lost 1 base and J 4 bases, leaving 15 bases between the germline ends. CDR3 nucleotide sequence: TGTGCCAGCAGTGAAGTATGCCCAGACGGGGCAGATACGCAGTATTTT. The encoded protein is CASSEVCPDGADTQYF. The whole variable domain, filled in from reference TRBV2 and TRBJ2-3, reads EPEVTQTPSHQVTQMGQEVILRCVPISNHLYFYWYRQILGQKVEFLVSFYNNEISEKSEIFDDQFSVERPDGSNFTLKIRSTKLEDSAMYFCASSEVCPDGADTQYFGPGTRLTVL.

This clone was counted between two and nine times. The V gene is TRBV19, the J gene TRBJ2-1; 7 bases fit TRBD2. The V and J ends lost 2 bases and 0 bases, in that order; junction bases with no gene match: 13. The CDR3 spans 19 residues. Germline V CDR1 and CDR2: LNHDA, SQIVND (reference sequence). The CDR3 here is CASSIRDFPSGSSYNEQFF. The CDR3 region has the DNA TGTGCCAGTAGTATAAGGGACTTTCCTAGCGGAAGCTCCTACAATGAGCAGTTCTTC. The full variable domain, its missing parts supplied by reference TRBV19 and TRBJ2-1, is DGGITQSPKYLFRKEGQNVTLSCEQNLNHDAMYWYRQDPGQGLRLIYYSQIVNDFQKGDIAEGYSVSREKKESFPLTVTSAQKNPTAFYLCASSIRDFPSGSSYNEQFFGPGTRLTVL.

The chain recombines TRBV5-6 with TRBJ1-1; D is unclear. Looked up from germline, CDR1 is SGHDT and CDR2 is YYEEEE. This CDR3 region has 12 residues. V gave up 7 bases and J gave up 5 bases, with 12 bases separating them. CDR3 protein: CASRGSGTEAFF. In DNA form, the CDR3 reads TGTGCCAGCCGGGGTTCGGGGACTGAAGCTTTCTTT.

This chain uses TRBV4-1 with TRBJ2-7; TRBD1 aligns across 8 bases. The CDR3 length is 15 residues. J gave up 6 bases and V 1 base, and 8 bases lay outside the gene matches. CDR1 is MGHRA, CDR2 YSYEKL, per germline. The CDR3 sequence is CASSQVTSRGLEQYF. CDR3 nucleotide sequence: TGCGCCAGCAGCCAAGTCACTAGCAGGGGGCTCGAGCAGTACTTC.

This sequence joins TRBV15 and TRBJ1-6; D is unclear. V was cut by 6 bases and J by 10 bases, with 22 bases left in between. CDR1 is LNHNV, CDR2 YYDKDF, per germline (reference sequence). CDR3 size: 16 residues. As DNA, the CDR3 is TGTGCCACCAGGCCTCACAGTCGTCGCAGGTGGTCACCCCTCCACTTT. This codes for CATRPHSRRRWSPLHF.

This sequence joins TRBV13 and TRBJ2-7; 12 nucleotides align to TRBD1. Germline V lookup: CDR1 PRHDT, CDR2 FYEKMQ (reference sequence). The junction had 10 bases not matched to a gene; V was cut back by 3 bases and J by 4 bases. This CDR3 spans 17 amino acids. CDR3 in DNA: TGTGCCAGCAGCTTCGGGACAGGGGGCAGCGATTTTTACGAGCAGTACTTC. It is translated as CASSFGTGGSDFYEQYF.

The rearrangement joins TRBV2 to TRBJ2-4; D ambiguous. Trimming took 8 bases from V and 0 from J, leaving 14 bases between them. CDR3 length: 15 amino acids. Germline V gene data show CDR1 as SNHLY and CDR2 as FYNNEI. The CDR3 loop reads CASAEMRLAKNIQYF. The CDR3 DNA follows: TGTGCCAGCGCGGAGATGAGGCTAGCCAAAAACATTCAGTACTTC.

The rearrangement links TRBV7-2 to TRBJ2-1; TRBD2 matches 11 bases. The CDR3 has 16 amino acids. Germline V gene sequence: CDR1 SGHTA, CDR2 FQGNSA. Losses at the gene ends were 4 bases for V and 5 bases for J; bases not matched to a gene: 7. CDR3 sequence reads: CASSSLAGGTDNEQFF. CDR3 DNA sequence: TGTGCCAGCAGCTCCCTAGCGGGGGGCACCGACAATGAGCAGTTCTTC.

CDR3 amino acids: CSVGAQGSYNHLSGANVLTF. In nucleotides, the CDR3 is TGCAGCGTTGGAGCACAGGGTTCTTACAATCACCTCTCTGGGGCCAACGTCCTGACTTTC. This chain uses TRBV29-1 with TRBJ2-6; a possible D gene is TRBD1 (6 bases). V dropped 4 bases and J dropped 0 bases, with 25 bases sitting between them. CDR3 length: 20 residues. Germline CDR1 SQVTM, CDR2 ANQGSEA. The entire variable domain, with the rest obtained from reference TRBV29-1 and TRBJ2-6, is as follows: SAVISQKPSRDICQRGTSLTIQCQVDSQVTMMFWYRQQPGQSLTLIATANQGSEATYESGFVIDKFPISRPNLTFSTLTVSNMSPEDSSIYLCSVGAQGSYNHLSGANVLTFGAGSRLTVL.

The rearrangement links TRBV2 to TRBJ2-5; 8 bases match TRBD2. V gave up 6 bases and J gave up 3 bases; unmatched junction bases: 6. This CDR3 comprises 14 residues. In germline, CDR1 is SNHLY, CDR2 FYNNEI. CDR3: CASRNRSGEETQYF. In nucleotides, the CDR3 is TGTGCCAGCAGAAACCGTAGCGGGGAAGAGACCCAGTACTTC.

This chain joins TRBV19 and TRBJ1-1; 7 bases align to TRBD1. Germline CDR1 is LNHDA and CDR2 is SQIVND (reference sequence). Trimming cost V 7 bases and J 3 bases; bases outside gene matches: 2. The CDR3 has 12 residues. This CDR3 is CASKDRDTEAFF. The DNA of the CDR3 is TGTGCCAGTAAAGACAGGGACACTGAAGCTTTCTTT.

This clone has a single count. The genes are TRBV27 and TRBJ1-6; D is possibly TRBD1 (5 bases). Germline CDR1 is MNHEY and CDR2 is SMNVEV (reference sequence). The CDR3 sequence is 18 residues long. V was clipped by 7 bases and J by 0 bases, with 19 bases between them. The CDR3: CASKYIGGIFSYNSPLHF. CDR3 nucleotide sequence: TGTGCCAGCAAATATATTGGGGGGATTTTCTCCTATAATTCACCCCTCCACTTT.